Listed below are T cell receptor beta chains from one sample, sequenced in a study of T cells after yellow fever vaccination. Via MiXCR, TCRdb re-called the 5' RACE reads, giving one row per CDR3 protein. The repertoire includes fewer than 6,000 distinct CDR3 sequences, over 6% of them detected once, and roughly 1.5% sits in the top ten. This specimen consisted of PBMCs, either bulk or a sorted T-cell subset (CD4+, CD8+, memory, or dextramer-sorted; not recorded which), obtained 15 days after the yellow fever booster vaccination. Receptors originate from a man aged 25-45 years who received the YFV17D yellow fever vaccine. Both conserved end residues are part of each CDR3. Fields, in order: CDR3 length, J gene, V gene, clone size, D gene, CDR3 protein, CDR3 DNA. The D gene is left open where the match is weak. For some rows the clone size is stated as once, few or many, or as a class when expanded; others skip it.

length: 16
J: TRBJ2-3
V: TRBV5-1
size: medium-sized
D: NA
CDR3: CASSPPGAPSTDTQYF
DNA: TGCGCCAGCAGCCCGCCTGGAGCGCCTAGCACAGATACGCAGTATTTT

length: 15
J: TRBJ2-3
V: TRBV7-2
size: many
D: NA
CDR3: CASSLGGIGTDTQYF
DNA: TGTGCCAGCAGCTTAGGCGGGATTGGTACAGATACGCAGTATTTT

length: 15
J: TRBJ1-1
V: TRBV6-5
size: medium-sized
D: NA
CDR3: CASSYSPREGNEAFF
DNA: TGTGCCAGCAGTTACAGTCCCAGGGAAGGGAATGAAGCTTTCTTT

length: 14
J: TRBJ2-7
V: TRBV20-1
size: medium-sized
D: NA
CDR3: CSVSASVIADEQYF
DNA: TGCAGTGTATCCGCCTCCGTTATTGCGGACGAGCAGTACTTC

length: 13
J: TRBJ2-7
V: TRBV7-2
size: NA
D: NA
CDR3: CASSFGAGREQYF
DNA: NA

length: 14
J: TRBJ2-3
V: TRBV6-2/TRBV6-3
size: many
D: NA
CDR3: CASSRDYPPDTQYF
DNA: TGTGCCAGCAGTAGAGACTACCCGCCTGATACGCAGTATTTT

length: 15
J: TRBJ2-5
V: TRBV4-2
size: medium-sized
D: TRBD2
CDR3: CASSQAAGAGETQYF
DNA: TGTGCCAGCAGCCAAGCAGCGGGAGCAGGGGAGACCCAGTACTTC

length: 13
J: TRBJ2-1
V: TRBV9
size: medium-sized
D: NA
CDR3: CASSPQLTGKQFF
DNA: TGTGCCAGCAGCCCCCAGCTAACGGGTAAGCAGTTCTTC

length: 16
J: TRBJ1-3
V: TRBV4-3
size: many
D: TRBD1
CDR3: CASSQDITGAGNTIYF
DNA: TGCGCCAGCAGCCAAGATATTACAGGGGCCGGAAACACCATATATTTT

length: 16
J: TRBJ2-1
V: TRBV28
size: medium-sized
D: TRBD2
CDR3: CASSFSFPGRGDEQFF
DNA: TGTGCCAGCAGTTTCTCTTTTCCCGGGAGGGGGGATGAGCAGTTCTTC

length: 17
J: TRBJ2-7
V: TRBV4-3
size: medium-sized
D: NA
CDR3: CASSQDLPATRPYEQYF
DNA: TGCGCCAGCAGCCAAGATCTCCCTGCGACAAGGCCCTACGAGCAGTACTTC

length: 14
J: TRBJ2-5
V: TRBV20-1
size: medium-sized
D: TRBD2
CDR3: CSAHGTSGGETQYF
DNA: TGCAGTGCTCATGGGACTAGCGGGGGAGAGACCCAGTACTTC

length: 15
J: TRBJ2-1
V: TRBV6-2/TRBV6-3
size: medium-sized
D: TRBD2
CDR3: CASSYGLAGSNEQFF
DNA: TGTGCCAGCAGTTACGGACTAGCGGGAAGCAATGAGCAGTTCTTC

length: 14
J: TRBJ2-3
V: TRBV9
size: medium-sized
D: NA
CDR3: CASNLGSGTDTQYF
DNA: TGTGCCAGCAACCTAGGATCTGGCACAGATACGCAGTATTTT

length: 15
J: TRBJ2-7
V: TRBV5-1
size: medium-sized
D: NA
CDR3: CASSPLSPGTYEQYF
DNA: TGCGCCAGCAGCCCCTTGAGTCCCGGTACCTACGAGCAGTACTTC

length: 13
J: TRBJ2-3
V: TRBV4-3
size: medium-sized
D: NA
CDR3: CASSQAGRDTQYF
DNA: TGCGCCAGCAGCCAAGCGGGGAGAGATACGCAGTATTTT

length: 15
J: TRBJ1-1
V: TRBV5-1
size: medium-sized
D: NA
CDR3: CASSLDPQENTEAFF
DNA: TGCGCCAGCAGCTTGGACCCCCAGGAAAACACTGAAGCTTTCTTT

length: 13
J: TRBJ1-1
V: TRBV12-3/TRBV12-4
size: medium-sized
D: NA
CDR3: CASSEEVGVAAFF
DNA: TGTGCCAGCAGTGAGGAGGTTGGGGTTGCCGCTTTCTTT

length: 18
J: TRBJ2-1
V: TRBV6-1
size: medium-sized
D: TRBD2
CDR3: CASSEKTTGTSGSNEQFF
DNA: TGTGCCAGCAGTGAAAAAACGACCGGGACTAGCGGGAGTAATGAGCAGTTCTTC

length: 12
J: TRBJ2-5
V: TRBV29-1
size: medium-sized
D: NA
CDR3: CSVKGGGETQYF
DNA: TGCAGCGTGAAGGGTGGAGGGGAGACCCAGTACTTC

length: 15
J: TRBJ2-5
V: TRBV2
size: medium-sized
D: NA
CDR3: CASSQRRAGLETQYF
DNA: TGTGCCAGCAGTCAACGGAGGGCCGGGTTGGAGACCCAGTACTTC

length: 17
J: TRBJ2-2
V: TRBV28
size: medium-sized
D: NA
CDR3: CAARPLQGARGSGELFF
DNA: TGTGCCGCGCGCCCTCTACAGGGCGCCCGCGGGTCCGGGGAGCTGTTTTTT

length: 12
J: TRBJ2-7
V: TRBV11-2
size: few
D: NA
CDR3: CASSANREEQYF
DNA: TGTGCCAGCAGCGCGAACAGGGAGGAGCAGTACTTC

length: 18
J: TRBJ2-2
V: TRBV6-5
size: medium-sized
D: TRBD2
CDR3: CASSYSTSGSANTGELFF
DNA: TGTGCCAGCAGTTACTCGACTAGCGGGAGTGCGAACACCGGGGAGCTGTTTTTT

length: 15
J: TRBJ2-3
V: TRBV7-2
size: many
D: TRBD2
CDR3: CASSPRTSGTDTQYF
DNA: TGTGCCAGCAGCCCCCGGACTAGCGGCACAGATACGCAGTATTTT

length: 13
J: TRBJ2-7
V: TRBV15
size: medium-sized
D: NA
CDR3: CATSREVSYEQYF
DNA: TGTGCCACCAGCAGAGAAGTGTCTTACGAGCAGTACTTC

length: 14
J: TRBJ2-5
V: TRBV10-2
size: medium-sized
D: NA
CDR3: CASSDSGLRETQYF
DNA: TGCGCCAGCAGTGATTCAGGGTTGAGAGAGACCCAGTACTTC

length: 15
J: TRBJ2-1
V: TRBV10-3
size: medium-sized
D: NA
CDR3: CAIRNRDPTYNEQFF
DNA: TGTGCCATCAGGAACCGGGACCCTACCTACAATGAGCAGTTCTTC

length: 16
J: TRBJ2-1
V: TRBV20-1
size: medium-sized
D: TRBD2
CDR3: CSASSFGTSSYNEQFF
DNA: TGCAGTGCTAGCAGTTTTGGGACTAGCTCCTACAATGAGCAGTTCTTC

length: 16
J: TRBJ2-5
V: TRBV13
size: NA
D: TRBD2
CDR3: CASSLTSGSGQETQYF
DNA: TGTGCCAGCAGCCTGACTAGCGGGAGTGGTCAAGAGACCCAGTACTTC

length: 17
J: TRBJ2-5
V: TRBV6-5
size: medium-sized
D: NA
CDR3: CASSYSRSRQPGGTQYF
DNA: TGTGCCAGCAGTTACTCCCGGTCGCGACAGCCGGGTGGGACCCAGTACTTC

length: 14
J: TRBJ2-7
V: TRBV4-3
size: medium-sized
D: TRBD1
CDR3: CASSPDRGNNEQYF
DNA: TGCGCCAGCAGCCCCGACAGGGGGAATAACGAGCAGTACTTC

length: 15
J: TRBJ2-5
V: TRBV7-6
size: medium-sized
D: NA
CDR3: CASSQKQWYQETQYF
DNA: TGTGCCAGCAGCCAAAAACAATGGTACCAAGAGACCCAGTACTTC

length: 17
J: TRBJ2-1
V: TRBV7-2
size: few
D: TRBD2
CDR3: CASSPRGSGFFYNEQFF
DNA: TGTGCCAGCAGCCCTCGAGGTAGCGGGTTCTTCTACAATGAGCAGTTCTTC

length: 17
J: TRBJ2-6
V: TRBV5-4
size: medium-sized
D: NA
CDR3: CASSLAGGLSGANVLTF
DNA: TGTGCCAGCAGCTTGGCCGGGGGGCTCTCTGGGGCCAACGTCCTGACTTTC

length: 15
J: TRBJ2-6
V: TRBV27
size: medium-sized
D: NA
CDR3: CASSPPQTGANVLTF
DNA: TGTGCCAGCAGTCCTCCCCAGACTGGGGCCAACGTCCTGACTTTC

length: 11
J: TRBJ1-1
V: TRBV20-1
size: medium-sized
D: NA
CDR3: CSAVGALGAFF
DNA: TGCAGTGCTGTCGGTGCTCTGGGCGCTTTCTTT

length: 15
J: TRBJ2-5
V: TRBV6-5
size: medium-sized
D: TRBD2
CDR3: CASKTSGRAWETQYF
DNA: TGTGCCAGCAAGACTAGCGGGAGGGCTTGGGAGACCCAGTACTTC

length: 19
J: TRBJ2-3
V: TRBV12-3/TRBV12-4
size: NA
D: TRBD2
CDR3: CACCLGTSGSPKSTDTQYF
DNA: TGTGCCTGCTGTTTAGGGACTAGCGGGAGTCCCAAGAGCACAGATACGCAGTATTTT